A single sample gave rise to the 25 T cell receptor beta chains below, sequenced in a study of CD8+ T cells in alopecia areata. Treatment described: oral pan-JAK inhibitor, 5-10 mg twice daily. Extracted from the samples, RNA was reverse transcribed into cDNA to serve as the sequencing template. Assay: immunoSEQ multiplex PCR; the TCRdb copy retains only in-frame clones and omits some. The data hold fewer than 350,000 clones, with more than 45% observed a single time. The specimen comprised CD4+ T cells sorted from blood, sampled at week 24, from a patient treated with tofacitinib. These receptors were taken from a human donor with alopecia areata.

This clone was picked up one time. The CDR3 spells CASSQGQGTNQPQHF. DNA for the CDR3: TGCGCCAGCAGCCAGGGACAGGGGACCAATCAGCCCCAGCATTTT. The genes are TRBV4-1 and TRBJ1-5; 10 nucleotides agree with TRBD1. Germline trimming cut 3 bases from V and 3 bases from J; bases unmatched to any gene: 2. CDR3 length: 15 residues. Germline V CDR1 and CDR2: MGHRA, YSYEKL.

The chain has TRBV29-1 and TRBJ2-1, with TRBD2 as a possible D gene (6 bases). This CDR3 contains 13 residues. With 7 bases removed from V and 0 bases from J, the gap between germline ends came to 10 bases. Germline CDR1 and CDR2: SQVTM and ANQGSEA. CDR3 DNA: TGCAGCGGAAGCGGGCGCTCCTACAATGAGCAGTTCTTC. It yields the protein CSGSGRSYNEQFF.

This clone was picked up many times. The chain recombines TRBV12-5 with TRBJ1-6; a weak D match, TRBD1 (6 bases). The CDR3 contains 16 residues. The germline V gene encodes CDR1 LGHNT and CDR2 FRNRAP. Trimming cost V 3 bases and J 6 bases, with 15 bases left between them. CDR3 nucleotides: TGTGCTAGTGGTTTCCACAGGGTAGAGGGTAATTCACCCCTCCACTTT. This sequence encodes CASGFHRVEGNSPLHF.

The table lists this clone with a few counts. V usage is TRBV9 and J usage is TRBJ2-3; 11 nucleotides line up with TRBD2. V lost 3 bases, J lost 5 bases, and 5 bases stayed unmatched. Per the germline V gene, CDR1 is SGDLS and CDR2 is YYNGEE. The CDR3 is 15 residues long. The CDR3 bases are TGTGCCAGCAGCGCCCCCGGGACTAGCGGAGATACGCAGTATTTT. Its translation: CASSAPGTSGDTQYF.

This clone was seen only once. V and J are TRBV15 and TRBJ1-2; no clear D. Between the trimmed V and J ends, which lost 3 bases and 1 base, there was a span of 12 bases. The CDR3 runs 15 residues. Germline V gene lookup returns CDR1 LNHNV and CDR2 YYDKDF (reference sequence). The CDR3 spells CATSSPTADNYGYTF. The CDR3 coding sequence is TGTGCCACCAGCAGTCCGACGGCCGATAACTATGGCTACACCTTC.

The chain carries TRBV4-3 and TRBJ2-7; no reliable D call. Trimming stripped 1 base from V and 3 bases from J, with 7 bases between. Germline V gene sequence: CDR1 LGHNA, CDR2 YSLEER. The CDR3 totals 13 residues. The DNA of the CDR3 is TGCGCCAGCAGCCAAGTGAACGGCTACGAGCAGTACTTC. Its protein is CASSQVNGYEQYF.

The chain is built from TRBV9 and TRBJ1-6; D remains unclear. Per germline, CDR1 SGDLS and CDR2 YYNGEE. The ends were cut back, 3 bases at V and 5 bases at J, with 3 bases in the middle. This CDR3 has 12 residues. This chain's CDR3 is CASSAHNSPLHF. The CDR3 DNA sequence: TGTGCCAGCAGCGCTCATAATTCACCCCTCCACTTT.

This clone was seen only once. This chain uses TRBV7-9 with TRBJ1-6; 12 bases agree with TRBD1. The length of the CDR3 is 15 residues. CDR1 is SEHNR and CDR2 is FQNEAQ in the germline V gene (reference sequence). V lost 5 bases to trimming and J lost 10 bases; unmatched junction nucleotides: 6. Written as DNA, the CDR3 is TGTGCCAGCAGCCGGGGACAGGGGGCGATCTCACCCCTCCACTTT. It translates to CASSRGQGAISPLHF.

V usage is TRBV30 and J usage is TRBJ1-5, with 8 bases matching TRBD1. The V segment lost 4 bases and the J segment 1 base; nucleotides outside the gene matches: 9. The germline V gene encodes CDR1 GTSNPN and CDR2 SVGIG (reference sequence). CDR3 length: 16 residues. CDR3 coding DNA: TGTGCCTGGACCCCAGGGGGCAGGGGGAGCAATCAGCCCCAGCATTTT. Its protein product is CAWTPGGRGSNQPQHF.

The chain recombines TRBV30 with TRBJ2-7, with D perhaps being TRBD1 or TRBD2 (5 bases each). This CDR3 contains 14 residues. With 0 bases removed from V and 5 bases from J, the gap between germline ends came to 14 bases. Germline V lookup: CDR1 GTSNPN, CDR2 SVGIG (reference sequence). The CDR3 DNA sequence: TGTGCCTGGAGTGTACGGGCCCGGGGCGACGAGCAGTACTTC. The encoded protein is CAWSVRARGDEQYF. Variable domain in full (rest from reference TRBV30 and TRBJ2-7): SQTIHQWPATLVQPVGSPLSLECTVEGTSNPNLYWYRQAAGRGLQLLFYSVGIGQISSEVPQNLSASRPQDRQFILSSKKLLLSDSGFYLCAWSVRARGDEQYFGPGTRLTVT.

The gene calls are TRBV19 and TRBJ1-4, with 7 bases that match TRBD1. The CDR3 is 14 amino acids. V lost 5 bases, J lost 5 bases, and 5 bases stayed unmatched. Germline CDR1 reads LNHDA; CDR2 reads SQIVND (reference sequence). CDR3 bases: TGTGCCAGTAGTCCGACAGGGAGGAATGAAAAACTGTTTTTT. It encodes CASSPTGRNEKLFF.

The V gene is TRBV4-1, the J gene TRBJ2-1; 8 nucleotides match TRBD1. J was trimmed by 8 bases and V by 5 bases; bases with no gene match: 8. This CDR3 has 14 amino acids. CDR1 and CDR2 (germline): MGHRA, YSYEKL. The CDR3 sequence is CASSKDRVEHEQFF. In DNA, the CDR3 is TGCGCCAGCAGCAAGGACAGGGTAGAACATGAGCAGTTCTTC.

This clone was observed a handful of times. The rearrangement joins TRBV5-4 to TRBJ1-4; 7 nucleotides agree with TRBD1. V dropped 2 bases and J dropped 10; count of bases not matched to a gene: 14. The length of the CDR3 is 16 residues. Germline-derived CDR1 and CDR2 are SGHNT and YYREEE (reference sequence). Written as DNA, the CDR3 is TGTGCCAGCAGCTTTTCGGGGACAGAGGCATCGGTAAAACTGTTTTTT. This sequence encodes CASSFSGTEASVKLFF.

Points on this clone: The same CDR3 can be traced to other DNA sequences in this sample. V and J are TRBV2 and TRBJ2-3; 10 bases agree with TRBD2. The CDR3 spans 15 residues. Germline V gene sequence: CDR1 SNHLY, CDR2 FYNNEI. Trimming cost V 4 bases and J 1 base; bases outside gene matches: 2. Here the CDR3 DNA reads TGTGCCAGCAGTGGGAGCGGGGGGGGCACAGATACGCAGTATTTT. Translated, it gives CASSGSGGGTDTQYF.

The chain links TRBV4-1 to TRBJ2-6; the D gene is possibly TRBD1 (6 bases). Per the germline V gene, CDR1 is MGHRA and CDR2 is YSYEKL. Trimming stripped 0 bases from V and 3 bases from J, with 12 bases between. This CDR3 is built from 17 residues. The CDR3 sequence is CASSQDFTGIGANVLTF. The CDR3 DNA sequence: TGCGCCAGCAGCCAAGACTTTACAGGGATTGGGGCCAACGTCCTGACTTTC.

There are a few counts of this clone. The rearrangement links TRBV29-1 to TRBJ2-3; TRBD1 matches 7 bases. The CDR3 has 13 amino acids. Germline V gene sequence: CDR1 SQVTM, CDR2 ANQGSEA. Losses at the gene ends were 5 bases for V and 6 bases for J; bases not matched to a gene: 8. The CDR3 DNA sequence: TGCAGCGTTAGCCGACGGGACAGCGATACGCAGTATTTT. It translates to CSVSRRDSDTQYF.

The rearrangement uses TRBV28 and TRBJ1-5; D not resolved. Per germline, CDR1 MDHEN and CDR2 SYDVKM. V was clipped by 6 bases and J by 14 bases, with 23 bases between them. This CDR3 has 14 amino acids. The CDR3: CASSLDPSSSLEHF. The CDR3 DNA is TGTGCCAGCAGCCTGGACCCGTCCTCTAGCTTAGAGCATTTT.

This chain links TRBV5-1 with TRBJ1-2, with TRBD1 identical over 7 bases. V was pared by 0 bases and J by 0 bases, with 2 bases of the junction left unmatched. The CDR3 contains 15 residues. Germline V lookup: CDR1 SGHRS, CDR2 YFSETQ. The CDR3 here is CASSLGGTANYGYTF. Written as DNA, the CDR3 is TGCGCCAGCAGCTTGGGCGGGACAGCTAACTATGGCTACACCTTC.

The rearrangement joins TRBV28 to TRBJ2-5, with 9 bases identical to TRBD1. The CDR3 is made up of 15 amino acids. With V trimmed by 3 bases and J by 5 bases, 7 bases remained unmatched. Germline V gives CDR1 MDHEN, CDR2 SYDVKM. The CDR3 sequence is CASSFKTGGTETQYF. CDR3 DNA: TGTGCCAGCAGTTTTAAAACAGGGGGCACGGAGACCCAGTACTTC.

This chain uses TRBV29-1 with TRBJ2-3, with 7 bases lining up with TRBD2. The CDR3 is 15 amino acids. V dropped 4 bases and J dropped 6; count of bases not matched to a gene: 13. The germline V gene encodes CDR1 SQVTM and CDR2 ANQGSEA. The CDR3 is CSVGRAGVYRDTQYF. The CDR3 nucleotides read TGCAGCGTTGGGAGGGCGGGGGTCTACCGGGATACGCAGTATTTT.

The rearrangement links TRBV30 to TRBJ2-7; no clear D gene. Looked up from germline, CDR1 is GTSNPN and CDR2 is SVGIG (reference sequence). V was trimmed by 4 bases and J by 0 bases, leaving 10 bases between them. This CDR3 has 13 amino acids. This CDR3 reads CAWTGLNSYEQYF. The CDR3 DNA reads as TGTGCCTGGACCGGATTGAACTCCTACGAGCAGTACTTC. Looking up the rest from reference TRBV30 and TRBJ2-7 gives the full variable domain: SQTIHQWPATLVQPVGSPLSLECTVEGTSNPNLYWYRQAAGRGLQLLFYSVGIGQISSEVPQNLSASRPQDRQFILSSKKLLLSDSGFYLCAWTGLNSYEQYFGPGTRLTVT.

This chain connects TRBV29-1 to TRBJ1-2, with D possibly matching TRBD1 (5 bases). This CDR3 has 11 amino acids. Germline CDR1 reads SQVTM; CDR2 reads ANQGSEA. The V end lost 4 bases, the J end lost 7 bases, and 10 bases lay between the germline ends. CDR3 bases: TGCAGCGTTGGGGGGGTGATTGGCTACACCTTC. This translates into CSVGGVIGYTF. The full variable domain, completed using reference TRBV29-1 and TRBJ1-2, is SAVISQKPSRDICQRGTSLTIQCQVDSQVTMMFWYRQQPGQSLTLIATANQGSEATYESGFVIDKFPISRPNLTFSTLTVSNMSPEDSSIYLCSVGGVIGYTFGSGTRLTVV.

A few counts support this clone. The rearrangement joins TRBV5-1 to TRBJ2-7; D possibly corresponds to TRBD1 (5 bases). V was cut by 0 bases and J by 7 bases, with 20 bases left in between. The CDR3 spans 16 residues. CDR1 SGHRS and CDR2 YFSETQ come from the germline V gene. CDR3 DNA: TGCGCCAGCAGCTTGGATGGAGCCCCCAGGGCGAGAGAGCAGTACTTC. Its protein is CASSLDGAPRAREQYF.

This chain's CDR3 is CASSRPGGVTGELFF. Written as DNA, the CDR3 is TGCGCCAGCAGTCGCCCGGGGGGAGTCACCGGGGAGCTGTTTTTT. The chain is built from TRBV5-1 and TRBJ2-2, with TRBD2 matching 7 bases. The CDR3 is 15 residues long. The J segment lost 4 bases and the V segment lost 5 bases, leaving 8 bases of the junction unmatched. Germline V gives CDR1 SGHRS, CDR2 YFSETQ.

The chain couples TRBV2 to TRBJ1-1; D is perhaps TRBD1 (5 bases). The CDR3 contains 14 residues. V lost 6 bases and J lost 1, with 12 bases in between. Germline CDR1 and CDR2: SNHLY and FYNNEI. The CDR3 here is CASSPQGGNTEAFF. The CDR3 coding sequence is TGTGCCAGCAGCCCCCAGGGCGGGAACACTGAAGCTTTCTTT.